A single sample is the source of the 15 T cell receptor beta chains below, sequenced in a study of cytotoxic CD8 clonotypes in ibrutinib-treated CLL. The repertoire was sequenced with immunoSEQ multiplex PCR; TCRdb's copy has only in-frame clones and lacks some. The data show roughly 330,000 clones, with over 60% seen just once and under 8% held by the top ten. The input for sequencing was PBMCs, taken after 36 months of ibrutinib treatment. The receptors stem from a human donor with chronic lymphocytic leukemia.

The gene calls are TRBV5-1 and TRBJ2-5; no reliable D call. The V gene's germline CDR1 is SGHRS and CDR2 YFSETQ. There are 14 residues in the CDR3. The V gene lost 0 bases and the J gene lost 2 bases, with 8 bases spanning the gap. The CDR3 spells CASSLAKVQETQYF. In nucleotides, the CDR3 is TGCGCCAGCAGCTTGGCTAAGGTTCAAGAGACCCAGTACTTC.

The sample holds a few counts of this clone. The rearrangement uses TRBV7-2 and TRBJ2-3; 10 nucleotides match TRBD2. The CDR3 runs to 15 residues. Germline V gene data show CDR1 as SGHTA and CDR2 as FQGNSA. Trimming took 3 bases from V and 4 from J; bases not matched to a gene: 4. The CDR3 DNA follows: TGTGCCAGCAGCTTGTCTAGCGGGGGAGCAGATACGCAGTATTTT. Translated: CASSLSSGGADTQYF. The whole variable domain, filled in from reference TRBV7-2 and TRBJ2-3, reads GAGVSQSPSNKVTEKGKDVELRCDPISGHTALYWYRQSLGQGLEFLIYFQGNSAPDKSGLPSDRFSAERTGGSVSTLTIQRTQQEDSAVYLCASSLSSGGADTQYFGPGTRLTVL.

The rearrangement joins TRBV2 to TRBJ1-5; 7 bases are shared with TRBD1. The CDR3 consists of 15 residues. Germline assignment: CDR1 SNHLY and CDR2 FYNNEI. J was trimmed by 1 base and V by 7 bases; bases with no gene match: 7. In DNA, the CDR3 is TGTGCCAGCACTCGACAGGGACCAAGCAATCAGCCCCAGCATTTT. It is translated as CASTRQGPSNQPQHF. Together with reference TRBV2 and TRBJ1-5, the CDR3 gives the full variable domain: EPEVTQTPSHQVTQMGQEVILRCVPISNHLYFYWYRQILGQKVEFLVSFYNNEISEKSEIFDDQFSVERPDGSNFTLKIRSTKLEDSAMYFCASTRQGPSNQPQHFGDGTRLSIL.

This chain uses TRBV6-5 with TRBJ1-1; 11 bases line up with TRBD1. This CDR3 is built from 13 residues. Germline V gives CDR1 MNHEY, CDR2 SVGAGI. V dropped 4 bases and J dropped 6; count of bases not matched to a gene: 1. The CDR3 reads CASSWTGGSEAFF. CDR3 DNA: TGTGCCAGCAGTTGGACAGGGGGCTCTGAAGCTTTCTTT.

V and J are TRBV5-6 and TRBJ1-2, with D hard to call. This CDR3 has 13 amino acids. The ends were cut back, 0 bases at V and 3 bases at J, with 6 bases in the middle. CDR1 and CDR2 from the germline V gene are SGHDT and YYEEEE. For the CDR3, the DNA is TGTGCCAGCAGCTTGGCGCGTCACTATGGCTACACCTTC. It translates to CASSLARHYGYTF.

Only a few counts were recorded for this clone. The chain links TRBV6-5 to TRBJ1-6; 9 bases are shared with TRBD1. Germline V gene lookup returns CDR1 MNHEY and CDR2 SVGAGI. The CDR3 consists of 14 residues. Trimming removed 6 bases from V and 7 bases from J; junction bases left unmatched: 4. CDR3 protein: CASRTDRGNSPLHF. In nucleotides, the CDR3 is TGTGCCAGCAGAACGGACAGGGGAAATTCACCCCTCCACTTT.

This clone was seen a handful of times. The chain combines TRBV2 with TRBJ1-1; D gene uncertain. The CDR3 covers 13 residues. V lost 6 bases and J lost 3, with 11 bases in between. CDR1 and CDR2 from the germline V gene are SNHLY and FYNNEI. For the CDR3, the DNA is TGTGCCAGCAGCGGGGATTGGGACACTGAAGCTTTCTTT. Amino acid sequence: CASSGDWDTEAFF.

This rearrangement joins TRBV6-6 to TRBJ2-3; D is ambiguous. The germline V and J ends were trimmed by 7 bases and 3 bases, with 11 bases remaining between them. Germline CDR1 MNHNY, CDR2 SVGAGI (reference sequence). CDR3 length equals 13 residues. The CDR3 nucleotides read TGTGCCAGCACCCCCCGAGGTACAGATACGCAGTATTTT. Its protein product is CASTPRGTDTQYF.

In its sample, this clone was seen a few times. CDR3 amino acids: CASRLLMSGDQLGYGYTF. In DNA form, the CDR3 reads TGTGCCAGCAGGCTCCTTATGTCAGGGGACCAGCTTGGGTATGGCTACACCTTC. V is TRBV2 and J is TRBJ1-2, with D possibly being TRBD1 (6 bases). Germline V gene sequence: CDR1 SNHLY, CDR2 FYNNEI. V was pared by 6 bases and J by 5 bases, with 28 bases between. The CDR3 runs 18 residues.

This clone was seen more than once but under ten times. The chain has TRBV5-1 and TRBJ2-2; 8 bases agree with TRBD1. Losses at the gene ends were 2 bases for V and 8 bases for J; bases not matched to a gene: 11. The CDR3 is 16 residues long. CDR1 is SGHRS and CDR2 is YFSETQ in the germline V gene. This CDR3 is CASSFLSDRGEGELFF. CDR3 DNA: TGCGCCAGCAGCTTCCTATCTGACAGGGGCGAAGGGGAGCTGTTTTTT.

This clone has only a few counts. This chain joins TRBV7-3 and TRBJ1-2; TRBD1 matches 10 bases. CDR1 SGHTA and CDR2 FQGTGA come from the germline V gene. The J segment lost 7 bases and the V segment lost 5 bases, leaving 7 bases of the junction unmatched. The CDR3 extends over 14 amino acids. In DNA form, the CDR3 reads TGTGCCAGCAGCCTTACCGGGACAGGGGTTGGCTACACCTTC. As protein: CASSLTGTGVGYTF.

This clone turned up a few times. The gene calls are TRBV25-1 and TRBJ1-2; D gene ambiguous. The germline CDR1 and CDR2 sequences are MGHDK and SYGVNS. This CDR3 is built from 11 residues. Trimming stripped 6 bases from V and 4 bases from J, with 6 bases between. CDR3 nucleotide sequence: TGTGCCAGCAGCAGCTCCTATGGCTACACCTTC. This translates into CASSSSYGYTF.

The chain combines TRBV4-3 with TRBJ2-1, with D maybe TRBD2 (6 bases). Germline V lookup: CDR1 LGHNA, CDR2 YSLEER. The CDR3 contains 15 residues. Between the trimmed V and J ends, which lost 0 bases and 7 bases, there was a span of 13 bases. The CDR3 spells CASSQEGEVGNEQFF. Written as DNA, the CDR3 is TGCGCCAGCAGCCAAGAAGGGGAGGTGGGAAATGAGCAGTTCTTC.

The J gene is TRBJ2-7, the V gene TRBV19; the D gene is possibly TRBD1 (7 bases). CDR1 is LNHDA and CDR2 is SQIVND in the germline V gene (reference sequence). Trimming pared 5 bases from V and 9 bases from J, leaving 23 bases between. This CDR3 has 15 residues. The DNA of the CDR3 is TGTGCCAGTAGTGGTACCGGGACAGCCCAGGGAGGGCAGTACTTC. Its translation: CASSGTGTAQGGQYF.

V and J are TRBV10-3 and TRBJ1-2; D not certain. The V end lost 11 bases, the J end lost 4 bases, and 20 bases lay between the germline ends. Germline lookup yields CDR1 ENHRY and CDR2 SYGVKD. The CDR3 has 14 residues. CDR3 sequence: CALSPGEQTYGYTF. The CDR3 region has the DNA TGTGCCTTATCCCCGGGCGAACAGACCTATGGCTACACCTTC.